The present entry profiles one TCR beta chain with its context. What it recognizes is unknown. The CDR3 has 16 residues. The germline V gene encodes CDR1 SEHNR and CDR2 FQNEAQ (reference sequence). Trimming stripped 4 bases from V and 4 bases from J, with 20 bases between. These data come from a study of T cell repertoires in cytomegalovirus infection. Study summary: Alongside well-studied HLA-B-restricted CMV epitopes, recently identified HLA-C-restricted CMV epitopes were also used. Through public TCR beta signatures, both CMV infection and matching HLA type were indicated.

Study-level results: Cumulative frequency (of public TCR beta family members) identified carriers of CMV plus the relevant HLA. HLA-C-restricted CMV-specific TCR beta clonotypes were dominant in the ex vivo response.

MiXCR, run by TCRdb on the reads, gives a single entry per CDR3 protein. This table has about 890,000 distinct CDR3 sequences, roughly 31% appearing once. The clonotype was recovered from a human donor in good health (CMV status not recorded). Some clones in this sample may be carry-over from other donors' samples. Here the sequenced sample was cultured CD8+ T cells from PBMCs, taken from culture after CMV antigen stimulation. The chain employs TRBV7-9 and TRBJ2-7, with D tentatively TRBD2 (7 bases). CDR3 in amino acids: CASSSQAGASPYEQYF. The DNA for the CDR3 is TGTGCCAGCAGCTCCCAGGCGGGGGCGAGCCCTTACGAGCAGTACTTC.